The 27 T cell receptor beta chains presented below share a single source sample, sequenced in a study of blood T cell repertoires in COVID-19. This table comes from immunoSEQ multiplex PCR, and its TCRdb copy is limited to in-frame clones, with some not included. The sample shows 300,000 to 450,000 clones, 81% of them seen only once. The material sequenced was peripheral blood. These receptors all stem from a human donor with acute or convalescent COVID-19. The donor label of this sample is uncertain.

Written as DNA, the CDR3 is TGTGCCAGCAGCCCCACTCTCAGGACAGTCACCCCCTATGGCTACACCTTC. Its protein product is CASSPTLRTVTPYGYTF. V is TRBV7-9 and J is TRBJ1-2; TRBD1 is a possible D gene (6 bases). Trimming removed 5 bases from V and 4 bases from J, with 23 bases in between. This CDR3 spans 17 amino acids. Germline values: CDR1 SEHNR, CDR2 FQNEAQ (reference sequence).

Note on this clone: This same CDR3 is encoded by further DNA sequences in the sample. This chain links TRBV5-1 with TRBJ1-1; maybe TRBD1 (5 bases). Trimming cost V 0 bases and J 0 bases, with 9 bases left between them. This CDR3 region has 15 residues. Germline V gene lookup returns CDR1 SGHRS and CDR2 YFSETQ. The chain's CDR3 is CASSLAGSMNTEAFF. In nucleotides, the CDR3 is TGCGCCAGCAGCTTGGCAGGGTCCATGAACACTGAAGCTTTCTTT.

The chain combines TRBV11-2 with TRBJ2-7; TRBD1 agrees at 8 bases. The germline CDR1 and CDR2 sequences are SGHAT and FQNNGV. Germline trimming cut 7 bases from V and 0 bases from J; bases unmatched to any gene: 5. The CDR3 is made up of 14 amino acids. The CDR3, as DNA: TGTGCCAGCAACCAGGGGGCCAACTCCTACGAGCAGTACTTC. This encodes CASNQGANSYEQYF.

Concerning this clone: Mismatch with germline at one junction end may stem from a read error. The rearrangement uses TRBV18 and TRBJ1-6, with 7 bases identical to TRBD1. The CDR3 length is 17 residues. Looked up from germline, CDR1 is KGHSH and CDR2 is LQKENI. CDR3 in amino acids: CASPPGQQSSYNSPLHF. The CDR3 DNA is TGTGCCAGCCCACCGGGACAGCAGAGCTCCTATAATTCACCCCTCCACTTT.

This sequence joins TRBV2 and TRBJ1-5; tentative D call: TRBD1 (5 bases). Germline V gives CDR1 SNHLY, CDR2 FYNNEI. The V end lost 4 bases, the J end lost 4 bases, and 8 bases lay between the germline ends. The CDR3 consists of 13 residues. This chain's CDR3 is CASSVEGNQPQHF. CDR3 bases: TGTGCCAGCAGTGTGGAGGGGAATCAGCCCCAGCATTTT. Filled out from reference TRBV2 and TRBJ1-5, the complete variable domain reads EPEVTQTPSHQVTQMGQEVILRCVPISNHLYFYWYRQILGQKVEFLVSFYNNEISEKSEIFDDQFSVERPDGSNFTLKIRSTKLEDSAMYFCASSVEGNQPQHFGDGTRLSIL.

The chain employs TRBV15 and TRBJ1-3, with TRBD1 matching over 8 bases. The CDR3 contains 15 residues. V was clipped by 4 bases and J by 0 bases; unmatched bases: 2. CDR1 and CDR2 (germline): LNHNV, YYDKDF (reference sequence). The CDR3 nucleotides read TGTGCCACCAGCAAGGACAGGGTCTCTGGAAACACCATATATTTT. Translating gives CATSKDRVSGNTIYF.

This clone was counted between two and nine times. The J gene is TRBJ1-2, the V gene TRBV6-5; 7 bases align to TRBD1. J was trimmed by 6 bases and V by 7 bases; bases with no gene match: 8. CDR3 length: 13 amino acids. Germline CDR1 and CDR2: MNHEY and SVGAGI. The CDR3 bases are TGTGCCAGCAACATACAGGGGAAGGATGGCTACACCTTC. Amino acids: CASNIQGKDGYTF.

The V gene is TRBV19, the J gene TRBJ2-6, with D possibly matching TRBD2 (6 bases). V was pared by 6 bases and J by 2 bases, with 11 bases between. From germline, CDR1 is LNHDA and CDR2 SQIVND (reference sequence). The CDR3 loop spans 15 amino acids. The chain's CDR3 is CASSLGGTGANVLTF. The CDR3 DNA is TGTGCCAGTAGCCTCGGGGGAACTGGGGCCAACGTCCTGACTTTC.

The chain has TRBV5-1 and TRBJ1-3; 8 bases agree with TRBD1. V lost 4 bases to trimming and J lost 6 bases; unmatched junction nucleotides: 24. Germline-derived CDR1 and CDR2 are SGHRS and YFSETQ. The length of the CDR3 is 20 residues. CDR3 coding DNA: TGCGCCAGCAGCGCTTGGACAGGGAAGACTAAGGCTCCTCGGGAAAACACCATATATTTT. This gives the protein CASSAWTGKTKAPRENTIYF.

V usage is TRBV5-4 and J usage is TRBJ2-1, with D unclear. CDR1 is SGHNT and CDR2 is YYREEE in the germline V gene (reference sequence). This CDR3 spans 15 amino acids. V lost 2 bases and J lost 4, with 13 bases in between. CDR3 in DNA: TGTGCCAGCAGCTTTGGCGGAGTGGGTTACAATGAGCAGTTCTTC. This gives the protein CASSFGGVGYNEQFF.

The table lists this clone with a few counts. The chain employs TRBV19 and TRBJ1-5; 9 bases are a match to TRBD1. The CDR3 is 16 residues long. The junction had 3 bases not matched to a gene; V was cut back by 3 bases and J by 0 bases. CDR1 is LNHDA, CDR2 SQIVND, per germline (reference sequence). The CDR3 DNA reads TGTGCCAGTAGTATGGGGACAGGGTCTAGCAATCAGCCCCAGCATTTT. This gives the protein CASSMGTGSSNQPQHF.

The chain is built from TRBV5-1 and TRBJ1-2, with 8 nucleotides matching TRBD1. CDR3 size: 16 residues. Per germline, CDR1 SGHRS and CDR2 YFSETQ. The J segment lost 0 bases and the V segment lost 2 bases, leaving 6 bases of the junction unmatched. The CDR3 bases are TGCGCCAGCAGCTTTTACCCGGGACAGGCTAACTATGGCTACACCTTC. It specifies CASSFYPGQANYGYTF. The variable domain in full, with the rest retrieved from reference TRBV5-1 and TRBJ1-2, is KAGVTQTPRYLIKTRGQQVTLSCSPISGHRSVSWYQQTPGQGLQFLFEYFSETQRNKGNFPGRFSGRQFSNSRSEMNVSTLELGDSALYLCASSFYPGQANYGYTFGSGTRLTVV.

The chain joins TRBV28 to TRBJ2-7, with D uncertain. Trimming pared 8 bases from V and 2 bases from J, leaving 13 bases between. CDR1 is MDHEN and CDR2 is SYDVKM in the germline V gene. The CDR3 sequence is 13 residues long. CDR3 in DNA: TGTGCCAGCCTCAACACTCGGGCCTACGAGCAGTACTTC. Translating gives CASLNTRAYEQYF.

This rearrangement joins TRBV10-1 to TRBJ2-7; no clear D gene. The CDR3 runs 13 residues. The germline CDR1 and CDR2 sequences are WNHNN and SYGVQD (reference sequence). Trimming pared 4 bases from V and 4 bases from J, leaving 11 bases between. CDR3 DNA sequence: TGCGCCAGCAGTGCAGCGTACGGGTACGAGCAGTACTTC. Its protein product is CASSAAYGYEQYF.

Here the CDR3 DNA reads TGTGCCAGCAGCCCGCCGGGCAGGGCGAATCAGCCCCAGCATTTT. Its translation is CASSPPGRANQPQHF. J is TRBJ1-5 and V is TRBV7-2; TRBD1 is a possible D gene (5 bases). V gave up 5 bases and J gave up 4 bases, with 15 bases separating them. Germline values: CDR1 SGHTA, CDR2 FQGNSA. This CDR3 contains 15 residues.

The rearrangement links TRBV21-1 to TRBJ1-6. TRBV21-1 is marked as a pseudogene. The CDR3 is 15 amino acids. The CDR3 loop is CASSSRGSENSPLHF. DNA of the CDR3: TGTGCCAGCAGCTCTCGGGGGTCCGAGAATTCACCCCTCCACTTT.

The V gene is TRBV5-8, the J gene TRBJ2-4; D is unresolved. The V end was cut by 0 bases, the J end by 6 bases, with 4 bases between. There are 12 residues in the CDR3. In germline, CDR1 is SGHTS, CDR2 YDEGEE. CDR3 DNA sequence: TGTGCCAGCAGCTTGGTTCGAAACATTCAGTACTTC. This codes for CASSLVRNIQYF. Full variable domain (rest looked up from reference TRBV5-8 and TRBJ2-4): EAGVTQSPTHLIKTRGQQATLRCSPISGHTSVYWYQQALGLGLQFLLWYDEGEERNRGNFPPRFSGRQFPNYSSELNVNALELEDSALYLCASSLVRNIQYFGAGTRLSVL.

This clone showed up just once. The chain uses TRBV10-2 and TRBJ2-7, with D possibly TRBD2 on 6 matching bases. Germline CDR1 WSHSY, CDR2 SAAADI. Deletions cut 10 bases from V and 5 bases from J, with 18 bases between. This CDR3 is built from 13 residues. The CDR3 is CATGGTALHEQYF. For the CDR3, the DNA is TGCGCCACCGGGGGAACTGCTCTGCACGAGCAGTACTTC.

The CDR3 coding sequence is TGTGCCAGCAGCAGGGACAGAACTAACTATGGCTACACCTTC. It yields the protein CASSRDRTNYGYTF. The V gene is TRBV5-6, the J gene TRBJ1-2; 7 bases line up with TRBD1. From germline, CDR1 is SGHDT and CDR2 YYEEEE. The V gene end was trimmed by 4 bases and the J gene end by 0 bases; junction bases not matched to a gene: 3. This CDR3 is 14 amino acids long.

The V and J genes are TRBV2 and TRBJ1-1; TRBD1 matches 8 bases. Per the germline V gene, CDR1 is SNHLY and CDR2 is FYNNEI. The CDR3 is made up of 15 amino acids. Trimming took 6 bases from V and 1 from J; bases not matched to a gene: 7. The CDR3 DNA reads TGTGCCAGCAGGGACAGACAGGGGAAGAACACTGAAGCTTTCTTT. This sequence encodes CASRDRQGKNTEAFF.

CDR3 region: CASSVTGAVHGYTF. The DNA of the CDR3 is TGTGCCAGCAGCGTGACAGGTGCCGTGCATGGCTACACCTTC. The rearrangement uses TRBV11-2 and TRBJ1-2; TRBD1 might be the D (6 bases). The V gene's germline CDR1 is SGHAT and CDR2 FQNNGV. This CDR3 has 14 residues. Trimming removed 5 bases from V and 6 bases from J, with 16 bases in between.

CDR3 sequence reads: CASSSLYRTGVAFGYTF. The DNA of the CDR3 is TGTGCCAGCAGTTCATTATATAGAACAGGGGTCGCGTTTGGCTACACCTTC. The V call is TRBV28, the J call TRBJ1-2, with 7 positions matching TRBD1. Germline values: CDR1 MDHEN, CDR2 SYDVKM. The CDR3 extends over 17 amino acids. J lost 7 bases, V lost 4 bases, and 18 bases had no gene match.

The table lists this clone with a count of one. The CDR3 here is CASSDDRANSPLHF. In DNA, the CDR3 is TGTGCCAGTAGTGACGACAGGGCTAATTCACCCCTCCACTTT. The rearrangement joins TRBV19 to TRBJ1-6; 7 nucleotides match TRBD1. The CDR3 runs to 14 residues. Germline V gives CDR1 LNHDA, CDR2 SQIVND (reference sequence). V lost 5 bases, J lost 6 bases, and 4 bases stayed unmatched.

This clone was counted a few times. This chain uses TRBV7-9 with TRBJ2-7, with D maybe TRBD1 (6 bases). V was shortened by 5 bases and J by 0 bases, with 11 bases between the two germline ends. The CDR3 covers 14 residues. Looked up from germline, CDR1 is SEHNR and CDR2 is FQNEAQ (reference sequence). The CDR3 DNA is TGTGCCAGCAGCCCAGCAGGGGCCTCCTACGAGCAGTACTTC. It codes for CASSPAGASYEQYF.

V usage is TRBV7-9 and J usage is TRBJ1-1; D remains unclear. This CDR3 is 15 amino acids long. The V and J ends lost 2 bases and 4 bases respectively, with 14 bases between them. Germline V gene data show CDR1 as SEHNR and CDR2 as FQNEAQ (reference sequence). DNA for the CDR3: TGTGCCAGCAGCTTACCGGGGTATGGGAGCACTGAAGCTTTCTTT. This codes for CASSLPGYGSTEAFF.

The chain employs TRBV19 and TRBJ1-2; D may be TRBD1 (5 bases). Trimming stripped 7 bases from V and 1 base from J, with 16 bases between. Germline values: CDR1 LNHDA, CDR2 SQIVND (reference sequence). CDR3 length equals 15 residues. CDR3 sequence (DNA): TGTGCCAGTATGTTCGCAGGGCGCTATAACTATGGCTACACCTTC. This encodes CASMFAGRYNYGYTF.

Here the CDR3 reads CASSLAPGGYSNQPQHF. The CDR3, as DNA: TGTGCCAGCAGCTTAGCACCAGGGGGGTATAGCAATCAGCCCCAGCATTTT. The chain combines TRBV7-9 with TRBJ1-5, with 7 bases fitting TRBD1. V trimming: 0 bases; J trimming: 0 bases; junction bases outside the gene matches: 5. The CDR3 has 17 amino acids. CDR1 SEHNR and CDR2 FQNEAQ come from the germline V gene (reference sequence).